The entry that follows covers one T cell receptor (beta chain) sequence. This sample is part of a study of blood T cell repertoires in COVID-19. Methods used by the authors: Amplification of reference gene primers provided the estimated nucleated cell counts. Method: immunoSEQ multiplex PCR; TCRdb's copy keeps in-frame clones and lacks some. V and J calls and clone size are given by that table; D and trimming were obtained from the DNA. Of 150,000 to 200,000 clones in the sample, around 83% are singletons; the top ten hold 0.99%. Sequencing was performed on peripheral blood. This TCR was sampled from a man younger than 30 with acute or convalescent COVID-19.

CDR3 residues: CASAGGTGDSEQFF. For the CDR3, the DNA is TGTGCCAGTGCGGGGGGGACAGGGGATAGTGAGCAGTTCTTC. The chain employs TRBV2 and TRBJ2-1; a possible D gene is TRBD1 (10 bases). V gave up 9 bases and J gave up 9 bases, with 21 bases separating them. The CDR3 spans 14 residues. CDR1 is SNHLY, CDR2 FYNNEI, per germline.